The 20 T cell receptor beta chains below were found in one sample sequenced in a study of T cell repertoires in cytomegalovirus infection (dated by TCRdb to about 2019). In the paper's terms, the treatment or condition label means: in vitro stimulation with specific CMV peptide epitopes to enrich CMV-specific T cells. No antigen has been assigned to these receptors. This sample was sequenced with an Illumina HiSeq 1500. Clones were called with MiXCR by TCRdb after fastp trimmed the public reads at Q25, and only in-frame beta chains were retained. Entries that share a CDR3 protein sequence are merged under the most common genes and DNA. For this sample there are 650,000 to 900,000 distinct CDR3 sequences; over 25% appear just once. Around 12% of the sample lies in the top ten. The sequences come from cultured CD8+ T cells from PBMCs, collected from culture after CMV antigen stimulation. These receptors all stem from a human donor in good health (CMV status not recorded). Some clones in this sample may be carry-over from other donors' samples.

This clonotype was seen a handful of times. The chain uses TRBV7-3 and TRBJ2-2; D possibly corresponds to TRBD2 (6 bases). Trimming pared 5 bases from V and 6 bases from J, leaving 16 bases between. Germline lookup yields CDR1 SGHTA and CDR2 FQGTGA. The CDR3 has 15 amino acids. CDR3 coding DNA: TGTGCCAGCAGCCCCGGGGGACGAGAGGCCGGGGAGCTGTTTTTT. It yields the protein CASSPGGREAGELFF.

The chain has TRBV5-1 and TRBJ1-2, with D hard to call. Looked up from germline, CDR1 is SGHRS and CDR2 is YFSETQ. The length of the CDR3 is 14 residues. The V end was cut by 1 base, the J end by 4 bases, with 11 bases between. CDR3 in DNA: TGCGCCAGCAGCTTGACACAGCGTTCCTATGGCTACACCTTC. Translation gives CASSLTQRSYGYTF.

This chain connects TRBV10-3 to TRBJ2-3, with D tentatively TRBD1 (6 bases). The CDR3 is made up of 15 amino acids. The V and J ends lost 3 bases and 1 base respectively, with 11 bases between them. CDR1 and CDR2 from the germline V gene are ENHRY and SYGVKD. CDR3 bases: TGTGCCATCAGTGAATGGGACATCCGCACAGATACGCAGTATTTT. This translates into CAISEWDIRTDTQYF.

This clonotype appeared a few times. V and J are TRBV7-4 and TRBJ2-3; 8 bases are a match to TRBD2. This CDR3 contains 15 residues. Germline loops: CDR1 SGHVT, CDR2 SQSDAQ. Germline trimming cut 5 bases from V and 4 bases from J; bases unmatched to any gene: 8. The CDR3 spells CASSDIGGAADTQYF. CDR3 nucleotide sequence: TGTGCCAGCAGCGACATCGGGGGGGCGGCAGATACGCAGTATTTT. Supplemented by reference TRBV7-4 and TRBJ2-3, the full variable domain reads GAGVSQSPRYKVAKRGRDVALRCDSISGHVTLYWYRQTLGQGSEVLTYSQSDAQRDKSGRPSGRFSAERPERSVSTLKIQRTEQGDSAVYLCASSDIGGAADTQYFGPGTRLTVL.

A few counts support this clonotype. V is TRBV11-2 and J is TRBJ2-7; no definite D call. The CDR3 runs to 14 residues. Germline CDR1 is SGHAT and CDR2 is FQNNGV. The V end lost 2 bases, the J end lost 2 bases, and 10 bases lay between the germline ends. CDR3 nucleotides: TGTGCCAGCAGCTTATGGGCAGTGACCTACGAGCAGTACGTC. Its protein is CASSLWAVTYEQYV.

The sample holds a few counts of this clonotype. The chain links TRBV7-2 to TRBJ2-3, with TRBD2 matching 11 bases. Germline-derived CDR1 and CDR2 are SGHTA and FQGNSA. V shed 2 bases, J shed 3 bases, and the junction held 4 bases outside the gene matches. This CDR3 spans 16 amino acids. The CDR3 loop reads CASSLYVAGGTDTQYF. CDR3 bases: TGTGCCAGCAGCTTATACGTAGCGGGGGGGACAGATACGCAGTATTTT.

This clonotype was counted a few times. The V call is TRBV6-6, the J call TRBJ2-1; no firm D call. V shed 0 bases and J shed 0 bases, with 9 bases lying between them. Germline V gene lookup returns CDR1 MNHNY and CDR2 SVGAGI (reference sequence). This CDR3 comprises 16 residues. DNA of the CDR3: TGTGCCAGCAGTTACTCTGATCGCAGCTCCTACAATGAGCAGTTCTTC. It translates to CASSYSDRSSYNEQFF.

The CDR3 DNA is TGTGCCAGCAGCGCAGTGGGTAGCGTGGGTTTTAGGGATGAGCAGTTCTTC. Amino acids: CASSAVGSVGFRDEQFF. The chain has TRBV7-6 and TRBJ2-1; a weak D match, TRBD2 (5 bases). Deletions cut 5 bases from V and 8 bases from J, with 25 bases between. Germline V CDR1 and CDR2: SGHVS, FNYEAQ. The CDR3 has 17 residues.

This clonotype was observed a few times. The chain recombines TRBV29-1 with TRBJ1-2, with 8 bases lining up with TRBD1. J lost 3 bases, V lost 6 bases, and 6 bases had no gene match. Germline V gene sequence: CDR1 SQVTM, CDR2 ANQGSEA. The CDR3 spans 13 residues. CDR3 protein: CSVTGGTDYGYTF. The DNA of the CDR3 is TGCAGCGTCACAGGGGGGACAGACTATGGCTACACCTTC. Filled out from reference TRBV29-1 and TRBJ1-2, the complete variable domain reads SAVISQKPSRDICQRGTSLTIQCQVDSQVTMMFWYRQQPGQSLTLIATANQGSEATYESGFVIDKFPISRPNLTFSTLTVSNMSPEDSSIYLCSVTGGTDYGYTFGSGTRLTVV.

The chain joins TRBV6-1 to TRBJ1-2; D is undetermined. From germline, CDR1 is MNHNS and CDR2 SASEGT. The CDR3 covers 13 residues. Trimming removed 5 bases at V and 3 bases at J, with 10 bases between. The CDR3 region has the DNA TGTGCCAGCAGTCGGGAGGCGGACTATGGCTACACCTTC. It codes for CASSREADYGYTF.

This clonotype has a handful of counts. CDR3 bases: TGTGCCAGCAGTTTCCAGCGGGGGGGGGGATACAATGAGCAGTTCTTC. Its translation: CASSFQRGGGYNEQFF. V and J are TRBV28 and TRBJ2-1, with TRBD2 matching 10 bases. Per germline, CDR1 MDHEN and CDR2 SYDVKM. The CDR3 is made up of 16 amino acids. V was clipped by 3 bases and J by 4 bases; unmatched bases: 6.

This clonotype was seen many times. CDR3 protein: CASRTLMTGELFF. DNA for the CDR3: TGTGCCAGCAGGACTTTAATGACCGGGGAGCTGTTTTTT. This sequence joins TRBV7-8 and TRBJ2-2; D call uncertain. Per germline, CDR1 SGHVS and CDR2 FQNEAQ. The CDR3 is 13 amino acids. V lost 6 bases, J lost 5 bases, and 10 bases lay in between.

A few counts support this clonotype. The chain uses TRBV20-1 and TRBJ2-2, with a tentative D call TRBD2 (5 bases). Trimming removed 1 base from V and 1 base from J, with 10 bases in between. This CDR3 has 15 amino acids. Per the germline V gene, CDR1 is DFQATT and CDR2 is SNEGSKA (reference sequence). CDR3 bases: TGCAGTGCTAGAGGGTTGGCGGGGAACACCGGGGAGCTGTTTTTT. It codes for CSARGLAGNTGELFF.

This clonotype was observed at least ten times. The chain combines TRBV6-5 with TRBJ1-5; D ambiguous. Germline V lookup: CDR1 MNHEY, CDR2 SVGAGI. The CDR3 consists of 14 residues. V shed 0 bases and J shed 3 bases, with 6 bases lying between them. This chain's CDR3 is CASSYSGINQPQHF. The CDR3 DNA sequence: TGTGCCAGCAGTTACTCGGGGATCAATCAGCCCCAGCATTTT.

This clonotype has more than one count but fewer than ten. This chain joins TRBV6-4 and TRBJ2-1, with 7 bases fitting TRBD1. CDR3 size: 18 residues. Germline V CDR1 and CDR2: MRHNA, SNTAGT. V shed 0 bases and J 0 bases; nucleotides not matched to a gene: 8. CDR3 in DNA: TGTGCCAGCAGTGACTCGGGGGTCTCAGGGGGCTCCTACAATGAGCAGTTCTTC. Its translation is CASSDSGVSGGSYNEQFF.

This rearrangement joins TRBV12-3 or TRBV12-4 to TRBJ1-6; 7 positions match TRBD1. V lost 1 base and J lost 4; bases outside the gene matches: 4. There are 16 residues in the CDR3. For the CDR3, the DNA is TGTGCCAGCAGTTTAGGACAGGGTTCGTATAATTCACCCCTCCACTTT. This gives the protein CASSLGQGSYNSPLHF.

A few counts support this clonotype. The CDR3 sequence is CASSLEYKGPGNTIYF. The CDR3 region has the DNA TGTGCCAGCAGCTTAGAATATAAGGGTCCTGGAAACACCATATATTTT. This sequence joins TRBV7-9 and TRBJ1-3; no clear D gene. V was clipped by 1 base and J by 2 bases, with 12 bases between them. Per the germline V gene, CDR1 is SEHNR and CDR2 is FQNEAQ (reference sequence). The CDR3 has 16 amino acids. Full variable domain (rest looked up from reference TRBV7-9 and TRBJ1-3): DTGVSQNPRHKITKRGQNVTFRCDPISEHNRLYWYRQTLGQGPEFLTYFQNEAQLEKSRLLSDRFSAERPKGSFSTLEIQRTEQGDSAMYLCASSLEYKGPGNTIYFGEGSWLTVV.

The chain employs TRBV24-1 and TRBJ2-1, with TRBD1 matching over 8 bases. Germline assignment: CDR1 KGHDR and CDR2 SFDVKD. After removal of 4 bases from V and 7 bases from J, the junction contained 5 bases not matched to a gene. This CDR3 has 14 residues. CDR3: CATSEGTGLNEQFF. The DNA of the CDR3 is TGTGCCACCAGTGAGGGGACAGGCCTTAATGAGCAGTTCTTC.

This clonotype was found many times. V gene TRBV10-2 combines with J gene TRBJ2-5; D may be TRBD1 (5 bases). Germline V gives CDR1 WSHSY, CDR2 SAAADI. The CDR3 has 14 amino acids. The V gene lost 9 bases and the J gene lost 5 bases, with 19 bases spanning the gap. CDR3 residues: CASRQGVGRETQYF. Here the CDR3 DNA reads TGCGCCAGTCGACAAGGGGTTGGAAGGGAGACCCAGTACTTC.

The chain recombines TRBV27 with TRBJ2-3; 12 bases line up with TRBD2. The germline CDR1 and CDR2 sequences are MNHEY and SMNVEV (reference sequence). V trimming: 5 bases; J trimming: 2 bases; junction bases outside the gene matches: 8. The CDR3 extends over 17 amino acids. The CDR3 here is CASSIISSGGVTDTQYF. The CDR3 DNA sequence: TGTGCCAGCAGTATCATATCTAGCGGGGGGGTCACAGATACGCAGTATTTT.